This T cell receptor beta chain was sequenced in a study of T-cell reconstitution after alpha-beta-depleted transplantation in children. The germline V and J ends were trimmed by 1 base and 9 bases, with 13 bases remaining between them. The CDR3 runs to 14 residues. Germline V gene lookup returns CDR1 LGHNA and CDR2 YNFKEQ. Unique molecular identifiers were incorporated when the TCRbeta library was constructed. MiXCR, applied by TCRdb to the PCR reads, yields one record per CDR3 protein. The repertoire holds about 360,000 distinct CDR3 sequences, with roughly 13% as singletons. The sequencing used PBMCs, collected from the stem cell graft. The clonotype was recovered from a human donor who donated a stem cell graft to a child with Fanconi anemia. The chain combines TRBV4-2 with TRBJ2-1; D uncertain. DNA for the CDR3: TGTGCCAGCAGCCAAGCTAGTTTTGGCGGTGAGCAGTTCTTC. Translated, it gives CASSQASFGGEQFF.